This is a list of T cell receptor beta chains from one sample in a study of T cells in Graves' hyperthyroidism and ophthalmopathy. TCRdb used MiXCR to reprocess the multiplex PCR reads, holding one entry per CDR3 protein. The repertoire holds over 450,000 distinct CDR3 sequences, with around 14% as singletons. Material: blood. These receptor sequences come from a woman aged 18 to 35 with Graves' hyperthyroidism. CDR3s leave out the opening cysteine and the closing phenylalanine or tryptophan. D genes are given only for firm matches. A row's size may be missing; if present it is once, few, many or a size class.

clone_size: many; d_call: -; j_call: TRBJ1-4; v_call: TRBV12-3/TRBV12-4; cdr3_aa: ASSLAGTSEKLF
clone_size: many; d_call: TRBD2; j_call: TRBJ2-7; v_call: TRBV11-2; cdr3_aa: ASSPLRGSKTSYEQY
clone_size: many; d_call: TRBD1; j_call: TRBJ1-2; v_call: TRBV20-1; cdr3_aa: SAKWNRGFPYGYT
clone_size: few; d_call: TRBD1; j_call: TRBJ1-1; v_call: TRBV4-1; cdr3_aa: ASRSGTGLVPTEAF
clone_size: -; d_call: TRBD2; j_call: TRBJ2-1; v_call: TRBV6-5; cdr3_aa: ASRLLTSDGYNEQF
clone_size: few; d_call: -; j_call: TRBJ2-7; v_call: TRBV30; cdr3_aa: AATKGGAGEQY
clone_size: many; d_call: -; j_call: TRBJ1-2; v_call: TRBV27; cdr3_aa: ASRTVLGNYGYT
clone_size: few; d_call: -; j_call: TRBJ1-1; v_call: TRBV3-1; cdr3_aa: ASSQEPPPVNTEAF
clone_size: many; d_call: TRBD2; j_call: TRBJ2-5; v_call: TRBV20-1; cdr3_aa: SAQGLAGGATQY
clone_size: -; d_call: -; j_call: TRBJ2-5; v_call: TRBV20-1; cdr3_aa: SATDPPGLQETQY
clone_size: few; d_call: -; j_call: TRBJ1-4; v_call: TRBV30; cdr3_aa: AWSPGRTINEKLF
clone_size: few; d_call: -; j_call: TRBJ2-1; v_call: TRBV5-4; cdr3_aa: ASSLAAPHNEQF
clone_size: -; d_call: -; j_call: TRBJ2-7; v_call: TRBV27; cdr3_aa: ASRRAYEQY
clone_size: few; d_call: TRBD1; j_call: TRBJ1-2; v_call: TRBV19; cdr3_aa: ASRDRTGGSYGYT
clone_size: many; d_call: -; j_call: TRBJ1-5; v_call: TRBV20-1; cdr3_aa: SAQVWDQPQH
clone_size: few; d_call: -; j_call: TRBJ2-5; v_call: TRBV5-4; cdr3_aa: ASSHWTGRETQY
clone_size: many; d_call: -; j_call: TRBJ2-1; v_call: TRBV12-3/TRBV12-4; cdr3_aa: ASTRSDNEQF
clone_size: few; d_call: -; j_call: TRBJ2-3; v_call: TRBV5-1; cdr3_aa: ASSLDFYTQY
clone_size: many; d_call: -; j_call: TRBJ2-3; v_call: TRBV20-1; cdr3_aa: SASGRDTDTQY
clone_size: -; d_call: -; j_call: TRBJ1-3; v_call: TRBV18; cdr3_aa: ASSPADSEVDTIY
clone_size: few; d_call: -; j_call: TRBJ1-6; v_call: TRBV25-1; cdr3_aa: ASSESQGPTSLH
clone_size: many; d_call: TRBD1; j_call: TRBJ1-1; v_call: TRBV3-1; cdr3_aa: ASSLGTDEAF
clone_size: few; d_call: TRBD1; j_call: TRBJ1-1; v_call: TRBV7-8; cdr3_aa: ASKGDRGRDTEAF
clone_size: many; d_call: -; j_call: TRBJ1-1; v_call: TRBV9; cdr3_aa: ASRRNREGQAF
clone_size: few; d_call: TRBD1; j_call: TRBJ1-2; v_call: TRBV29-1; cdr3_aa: SVLGDSETNYGYT
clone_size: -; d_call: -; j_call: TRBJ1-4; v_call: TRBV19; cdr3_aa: ASNPDPTVPGNEKLF
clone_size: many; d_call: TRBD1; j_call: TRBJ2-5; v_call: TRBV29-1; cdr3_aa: SERPLDRGRVGETQY
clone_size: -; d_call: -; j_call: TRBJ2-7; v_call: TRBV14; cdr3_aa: ASSQGRERDRPYEQY
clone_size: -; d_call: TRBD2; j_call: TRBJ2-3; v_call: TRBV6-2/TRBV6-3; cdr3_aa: ASSRGTSGTTDTQY
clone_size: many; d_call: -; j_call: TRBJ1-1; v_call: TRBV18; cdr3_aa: ASSGELNTEAF
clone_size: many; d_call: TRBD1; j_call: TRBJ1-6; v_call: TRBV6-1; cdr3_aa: ASNGRQGNSPLH
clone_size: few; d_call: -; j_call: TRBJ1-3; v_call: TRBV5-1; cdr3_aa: TSSPLQGDGNTIY
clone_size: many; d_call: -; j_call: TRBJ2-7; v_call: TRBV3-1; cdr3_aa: ASSQVSPHEQY
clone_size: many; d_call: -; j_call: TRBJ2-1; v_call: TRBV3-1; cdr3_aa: ASSLPIGSSYNEQF
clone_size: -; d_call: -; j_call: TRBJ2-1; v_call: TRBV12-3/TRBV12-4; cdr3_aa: ASSLARAGYNEQF
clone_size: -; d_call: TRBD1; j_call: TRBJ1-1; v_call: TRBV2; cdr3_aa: ASWTGVMNTEAF
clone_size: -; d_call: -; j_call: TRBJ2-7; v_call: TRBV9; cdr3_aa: ASSVILHEQY
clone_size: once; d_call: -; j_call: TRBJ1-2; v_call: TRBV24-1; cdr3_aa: ATSDLSSVGYT
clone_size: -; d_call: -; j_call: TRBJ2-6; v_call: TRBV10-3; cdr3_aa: AISNSSGANVLT
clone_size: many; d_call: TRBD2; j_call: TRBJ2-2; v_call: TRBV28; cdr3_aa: ASYLAGRGELF
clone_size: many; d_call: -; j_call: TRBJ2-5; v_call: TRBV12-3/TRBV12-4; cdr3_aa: ASSLGLTLNQETQY
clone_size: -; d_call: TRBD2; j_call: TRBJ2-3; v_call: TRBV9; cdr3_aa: ASSVGVAGVADTQY
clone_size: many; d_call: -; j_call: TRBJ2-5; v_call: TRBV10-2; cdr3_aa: ASSEGTRVETQY
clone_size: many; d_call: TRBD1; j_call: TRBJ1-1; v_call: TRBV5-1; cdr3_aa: ASSWGDREEAF
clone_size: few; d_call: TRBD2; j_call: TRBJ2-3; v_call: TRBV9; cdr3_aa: ASSPLALPTDTQY
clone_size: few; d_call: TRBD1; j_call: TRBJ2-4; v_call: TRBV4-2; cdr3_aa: ASSLANRGLTNIQY
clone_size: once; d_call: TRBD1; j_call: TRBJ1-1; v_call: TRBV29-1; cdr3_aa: SDRTGNTEAF
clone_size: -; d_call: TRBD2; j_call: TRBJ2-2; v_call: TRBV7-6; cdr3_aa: ASTLGGLAGVTGELF
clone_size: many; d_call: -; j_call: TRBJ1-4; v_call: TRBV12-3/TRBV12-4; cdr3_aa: ASQGREKLF
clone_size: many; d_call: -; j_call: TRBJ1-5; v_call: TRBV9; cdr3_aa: ASSPGHSNQPQH
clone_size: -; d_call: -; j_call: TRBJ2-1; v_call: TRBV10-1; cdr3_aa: ASSEGSGTTNNEQF
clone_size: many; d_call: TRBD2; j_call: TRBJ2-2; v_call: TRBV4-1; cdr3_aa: ASSRPPRSSGRDTGELF
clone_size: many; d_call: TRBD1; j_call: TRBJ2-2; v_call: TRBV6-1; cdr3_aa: ASRGQGYTGELF